What follows describes a single TCR beta chain. The data originate from a study of shared clonotypes between healthy human individuals. The table came from immunoSEQ multiplex PCR; TCRdb's copy has only in-frame clones and leaves some out. The sample carries 1.4 million to 1.5 million clones, approximately 96% recorded once. CDR1 is SGHNT, CDR2 YENEEA, per germline. This CDR3 comprises 14 residues. The germline V and J ends were trimmed by 5 bases and 6 bases, with 14 bases remaining between them. The receptor was isolated from a man aged 25-40 years in good health. This sequence joins TRBV11-3 and TRBJ2-1; D is undetermined. Sequenced input: naive CD4+ T cells sorted from blood. The subset here: CD45RA+ positively selected. CDR3 sequence reads: CASSPKERSNEQFF. As DNA, the CDR3 is TGTGCCAGCAGCCCCAAGGAACGGAGCAATGAGCAGTTCTTC.